The T cell receptor (beta chain) under discussion was sequenced for a study of cytomegalovirus exposure and HLA in healthy donors. Regarding the study as a whole: Researchers counted around 160 TCR beta chains as cytomegalovirus-associated.

Amplification used 60 Vbeta primers and 13 Jbeta primers. Libraries were prepared by immunoSEQ multiplex PCR; TCRdb keeps only in-frame clonotypes and omits some of them. Here the sample spans 140,000 to 150,000 clones, roughly 70% being singletons. This clone showed up just a few times. The target antigen is unknown. V gave up 1 base and J gave up 6 bases; unmatched junction bases: 9. CDR3 length: 16 residues. CDR1 and CDR2 from the germline V gene are LNHNV and YYDKDF (reference sequence). The sequenced material came from PBMCs. V is TRBV15 and J is TRBJ2-1; 7 positions match TRBD2. This clonotype was obtained from a man in his thirties or forties in good health and CMV-seronegative. CDR3 in amino acids: CATSRGGLPGGNEQFF. The CDR3 nucleotides are TGTGCCACCAGCAGAGGTGGACTCCCGGGGGGCAATGAGCAGTTCTTC. The variable domain in full, with the rest retrieved from reference TRBV15 and TRBJ2-1, is DAMVIQNPRYQVTQFGKPVTLSCSQTLNHNVMYWYQQKSSQAPKLLFHYYDKDFNNEADTPDNFQSRRPNTSFCFLDIRSPGLGDTAMYLCATSRGGLPGGNEQFFGPGTRLTVL.